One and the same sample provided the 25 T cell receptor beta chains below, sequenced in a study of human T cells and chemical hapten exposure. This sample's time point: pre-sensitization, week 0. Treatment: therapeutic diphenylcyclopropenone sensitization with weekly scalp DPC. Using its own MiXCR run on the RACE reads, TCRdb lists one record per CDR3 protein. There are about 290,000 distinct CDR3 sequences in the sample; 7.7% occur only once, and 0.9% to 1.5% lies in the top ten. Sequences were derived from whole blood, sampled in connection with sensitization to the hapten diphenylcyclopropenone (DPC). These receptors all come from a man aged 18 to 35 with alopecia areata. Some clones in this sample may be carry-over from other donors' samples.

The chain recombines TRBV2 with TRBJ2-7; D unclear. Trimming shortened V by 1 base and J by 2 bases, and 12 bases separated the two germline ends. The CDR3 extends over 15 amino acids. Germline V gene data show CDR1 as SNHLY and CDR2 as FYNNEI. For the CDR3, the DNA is TGTGCCAGCAGTGAAGACGTGTCGGCAGCCTACGAGCAGTACTTC. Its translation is CASSEDVSAAYEQYF. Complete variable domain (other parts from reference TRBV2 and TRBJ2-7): EPEVTQTPSHQVTQMGQEVILRCVPISNHLYFYWYRQILGQKVEFLVSFYNNEISEKSEIFDDQFSVERPDGSNFTLKIRSTKLEDSAMYFCASSEDVSAAYEQYFGPGTRLTVT.

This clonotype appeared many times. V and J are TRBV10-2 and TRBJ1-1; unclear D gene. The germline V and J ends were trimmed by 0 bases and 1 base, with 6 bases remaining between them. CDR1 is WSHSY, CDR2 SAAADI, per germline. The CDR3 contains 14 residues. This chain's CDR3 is CASSESRRNTEAFF. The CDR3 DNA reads TGCGCCAGCAGTGAGTCGAGAAGGAACACTGAAGCTTTCTTT.

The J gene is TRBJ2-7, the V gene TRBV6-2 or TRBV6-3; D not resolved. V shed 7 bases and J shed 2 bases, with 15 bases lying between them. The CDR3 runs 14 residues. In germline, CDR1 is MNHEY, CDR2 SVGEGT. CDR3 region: CASTWRLAPYEQYF. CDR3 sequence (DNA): TGTGCCAGCACATGGAGACTTGCACCCTACGAGCAGTACTTC.

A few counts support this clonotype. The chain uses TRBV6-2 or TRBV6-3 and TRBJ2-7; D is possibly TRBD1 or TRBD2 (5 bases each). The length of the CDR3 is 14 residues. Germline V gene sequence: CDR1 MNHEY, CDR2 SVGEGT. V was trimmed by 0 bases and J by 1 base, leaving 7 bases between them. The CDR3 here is CASSYSGESYEQYV. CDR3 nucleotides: TGTGCCAGCAGTTACTCGGGGGAATCCTACGAGCAGTACGTC.

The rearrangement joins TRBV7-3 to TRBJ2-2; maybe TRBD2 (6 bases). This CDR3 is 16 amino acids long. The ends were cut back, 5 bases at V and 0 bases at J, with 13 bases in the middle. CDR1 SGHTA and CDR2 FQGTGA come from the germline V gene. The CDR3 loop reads CASSPWGVTNTGELFF. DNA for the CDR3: TGTGCCAGCAGCCCCTGGGGGGTGACGAACACCGGGGAGCTGTTTTTT. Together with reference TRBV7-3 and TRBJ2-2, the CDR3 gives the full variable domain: GAGVSQTPSNKVTEKGKYVELRCDPISGHTALYWYRQSLGQGPEFLIYFQGTGAADDSGLPNDRFFAVRPEGSVSTLKIQRTERGDSAVYLCASSPWGVTNTGELFFGEGSRLTVL.

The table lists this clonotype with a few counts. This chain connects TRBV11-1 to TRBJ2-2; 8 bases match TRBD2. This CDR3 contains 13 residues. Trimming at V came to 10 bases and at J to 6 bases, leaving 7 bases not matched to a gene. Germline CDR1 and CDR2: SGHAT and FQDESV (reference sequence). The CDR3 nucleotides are TGTGCCATCAAGGCGGGGGGCGCCGGGGAGCTGTTTTTT. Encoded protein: CAIKAGGAGELFF.

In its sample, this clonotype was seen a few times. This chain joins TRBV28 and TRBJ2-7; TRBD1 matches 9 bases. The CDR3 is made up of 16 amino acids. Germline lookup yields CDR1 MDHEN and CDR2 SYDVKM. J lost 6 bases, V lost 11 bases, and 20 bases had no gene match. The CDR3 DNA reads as TGTGCCGGGTCAGTTTCTGTGGGACAGGGTTTCTCCGAGCAGTACTTC. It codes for CAGSVSVGQGFSEQYF.

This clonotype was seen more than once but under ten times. The CDR3 DNA follows: TGCGCCAGCAGCCTGAGGGAGGCAACTAATGAAAAACTGTTTTTT. Translating gives CASSLREATNEKLFF. This chain joins TRBV4-3 and TRBJ1-4; D call uncertain. Trimming left V 4 bases short and J 0 bases short, with 9 bases between. CDR1 and CDR2 from the germline V gene are LGHNA and YSLEER. This CDR3 is built from 15 residues.

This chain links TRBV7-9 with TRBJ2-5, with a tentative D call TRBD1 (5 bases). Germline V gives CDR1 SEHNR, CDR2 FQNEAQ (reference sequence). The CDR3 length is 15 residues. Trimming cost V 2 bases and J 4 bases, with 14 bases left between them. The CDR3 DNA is TGTGCCAGCAGCTTAAGGGGCGTGTCTTCAGAGACCCAGTACTTC. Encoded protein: CASSLRGVSSETQYF.

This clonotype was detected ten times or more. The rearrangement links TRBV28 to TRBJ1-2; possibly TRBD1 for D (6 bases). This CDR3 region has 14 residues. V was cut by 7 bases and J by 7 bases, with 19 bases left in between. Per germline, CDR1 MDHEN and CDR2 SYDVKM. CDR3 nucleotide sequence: TGTGCCAGCATTCCCCCTTTGGGGGCAGGTGGCTACACCTTC. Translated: CASIPPLGAGGYTF.

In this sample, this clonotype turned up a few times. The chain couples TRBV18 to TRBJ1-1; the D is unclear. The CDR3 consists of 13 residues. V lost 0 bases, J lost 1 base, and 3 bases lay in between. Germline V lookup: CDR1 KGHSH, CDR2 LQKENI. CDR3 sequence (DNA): TGTGCCAGCTCACCACCGGGGAACACTGAAGCTTTCTTT. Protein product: CASSPPGNTEAFF.

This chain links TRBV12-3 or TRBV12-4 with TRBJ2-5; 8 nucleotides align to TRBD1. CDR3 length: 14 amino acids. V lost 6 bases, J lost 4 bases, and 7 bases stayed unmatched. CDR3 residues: CASSPPGGPETQYF. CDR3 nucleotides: TGTGCCAGCAGCCCCCCAGGGGGCCCAGAGACCCAGTACTTC.

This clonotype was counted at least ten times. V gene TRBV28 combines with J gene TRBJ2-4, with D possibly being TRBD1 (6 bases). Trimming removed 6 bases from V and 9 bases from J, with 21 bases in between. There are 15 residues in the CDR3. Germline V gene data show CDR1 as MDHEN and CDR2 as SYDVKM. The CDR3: CASRVSDRQGSIQYF. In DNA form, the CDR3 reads TGTGCCAGCAGAGTTTCAGACAGGCAGGGGAGCATTCAGTACTTC.

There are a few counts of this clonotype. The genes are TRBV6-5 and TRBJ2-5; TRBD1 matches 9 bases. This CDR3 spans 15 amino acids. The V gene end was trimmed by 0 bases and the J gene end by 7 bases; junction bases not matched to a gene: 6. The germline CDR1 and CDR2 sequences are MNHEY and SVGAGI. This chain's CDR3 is CASSYSTGGAGTQYF. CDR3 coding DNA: TGTGCCAGCAGTTACTCTACAGGGGGCGCGGGGACCCAGTACTTC.

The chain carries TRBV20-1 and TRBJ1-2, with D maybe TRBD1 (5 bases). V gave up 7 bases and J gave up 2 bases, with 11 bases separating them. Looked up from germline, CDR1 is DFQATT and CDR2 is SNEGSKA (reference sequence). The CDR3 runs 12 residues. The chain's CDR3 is CSVPGTNYGYTF. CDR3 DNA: TGCAGTGTCCCGGGGACGAACTATGGCTACACCTTC.

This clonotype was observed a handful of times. The CDR3 coding sequence is TGCAGTGCTAGGTCAGGGGATCACAACTATGGCTACACCTTC. As protein: CSARSGDHNYGYTF. The chain is built from TRBV20-1 and TRBJ1-2; D perhaps matches TRBD1 (6 bases). V dropped 3 bases and J dropped 2 bases, with 13 bases sitting between them. Germline-derived CDR1 and CDR2 are DFQATT and SNEGSKA (reference sequence). The CDR3 is 14 residues long.

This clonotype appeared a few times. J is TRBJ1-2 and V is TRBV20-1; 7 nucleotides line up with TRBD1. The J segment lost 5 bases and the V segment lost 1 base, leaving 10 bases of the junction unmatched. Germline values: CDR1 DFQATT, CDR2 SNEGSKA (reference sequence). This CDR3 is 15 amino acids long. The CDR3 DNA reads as TGCAGTGCTAGAGCCCCAGACAGGGTTTATTATGGCTACACCTTC. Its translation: CSARAPDRVYYGYTF.

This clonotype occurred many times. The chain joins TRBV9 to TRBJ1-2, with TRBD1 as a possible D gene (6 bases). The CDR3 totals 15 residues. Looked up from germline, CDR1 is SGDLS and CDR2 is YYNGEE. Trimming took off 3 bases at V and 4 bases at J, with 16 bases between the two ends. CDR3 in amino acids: CASSGDPSGVYGYTF. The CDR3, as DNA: TGTGCCAGCAGCGGAGACCCATCAGGGGTCTATGGCTACACCTTC.

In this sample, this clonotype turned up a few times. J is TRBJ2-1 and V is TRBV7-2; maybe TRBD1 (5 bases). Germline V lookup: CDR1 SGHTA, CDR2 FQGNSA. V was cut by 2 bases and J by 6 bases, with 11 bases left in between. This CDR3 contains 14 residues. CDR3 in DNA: TGTGCCAGCAGCTTAAGGGGTCTCGCCAATGAGCAGTTCTTC. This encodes CASSLRGLANEQFF.

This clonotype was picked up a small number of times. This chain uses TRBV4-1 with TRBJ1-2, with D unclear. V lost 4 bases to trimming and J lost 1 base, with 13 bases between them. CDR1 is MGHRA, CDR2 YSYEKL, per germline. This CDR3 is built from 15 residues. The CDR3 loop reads CASSRLSRNNYGYTF. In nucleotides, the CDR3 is TGCGCCAGCAGCCGCCTATCAAGGAATAACTATGGCTACACCTTC.

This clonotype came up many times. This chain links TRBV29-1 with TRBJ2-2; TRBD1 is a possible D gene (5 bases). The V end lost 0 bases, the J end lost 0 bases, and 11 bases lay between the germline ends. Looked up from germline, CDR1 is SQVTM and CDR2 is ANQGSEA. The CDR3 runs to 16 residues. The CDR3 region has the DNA TGCAGCGTTGAAGACCAGGACACCTCGAACACCGGGGAGCTGTTTTTT. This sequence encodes CSVEDQDTSNTGELFF.

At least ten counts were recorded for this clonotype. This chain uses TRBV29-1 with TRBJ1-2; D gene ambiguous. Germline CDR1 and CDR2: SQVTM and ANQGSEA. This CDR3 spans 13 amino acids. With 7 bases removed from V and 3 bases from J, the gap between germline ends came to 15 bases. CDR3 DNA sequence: TGCAGCGCTGGCGGAGGCACTGACTATGGCTACACCTTC. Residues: CSAGGGTDYGYTF.

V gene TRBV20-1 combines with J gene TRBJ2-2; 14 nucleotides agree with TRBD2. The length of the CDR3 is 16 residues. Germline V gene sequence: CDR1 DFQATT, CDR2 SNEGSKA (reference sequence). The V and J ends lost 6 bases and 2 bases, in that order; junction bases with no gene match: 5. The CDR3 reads CSARGLAGANTGELFF. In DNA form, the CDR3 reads TGCAGTGCCCGGGGACTAGCGGGGGCTAACACCGGGGAGCTGTTTTTT.

CDR3 nucleotide sequence: TGCAGTGCTAGAGGGCCCTCCGGGTCAGATTACGAGCAGTACTTC. Encoded protein: CSARGPSGSDYEQYF. The chain links TRBV20-1 to TRBJ2-7; no reliable D call. The CDR3 is 15 residues long. Germline loops: CDR1 DFQATT, CDR2 SNEGSKA (reference sequence). Deletions cut 1 base from V and 4 bases from J, with 17 bases between.

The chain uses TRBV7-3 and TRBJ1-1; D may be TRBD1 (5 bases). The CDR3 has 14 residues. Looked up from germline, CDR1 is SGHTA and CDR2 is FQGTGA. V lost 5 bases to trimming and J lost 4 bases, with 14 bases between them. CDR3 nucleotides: TGTGCCAGCAGCCCTACAGGCTCTATCACTGAAGCTTTCTTT. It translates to CASSPTGSITEAFF.